This T cell receptor (beta chain) came from a study of cytomegalovirus exposure and HLA in healthy donors. Whole-study results and caveats: Presence/absence results assume similar sequencing depth per donor, which may not hold. Whilst most TCR sequences proved rare, a subset of public TCRs occurred across many donors.

The primer mix had 60 Vbeta and 13 Jbeta primers. Profiled with immunoSEQ multiplex PCR; TCRdb holds only in-frame clones, not every one. The listing records 200,000 to 250,000 clones. About this clone itself: Antigen unknown.

This receptor was identified in a woman in her 30s in good health and CMV-seropositive. The sample taken for sequencing was PBMCs.

The CDR3 sequence: CASSTGSSTEAFF. CDR3 bases: TGTGCCAGCAGTACAGGGAGTTCGACTGAAGCTTTCTTT. The J gene is TRBJ1-1, the V gene TRBV6-1; D might be TRBD1 (6 bases). Germline lookup yields CDR1 MNHNS and CDR2 SASEGT. The V gene lost 5 bases and the J gene lost 5 bases, with 12 bases spanning the gap. CDR3 length: 13 amino acids.